The 18 T cell receptor beta chains listed next were all sequenced from one sample in a study of early T cells in non-severe SARS-CoV-2 infection. TCRdb itself ran the 5' RACE reads through MiXCR, one entry per CDR3 protein. The table shows roughly 31,000 distinct CDR3 sequences, with about 4.6% occurring only once. The sample was whole blood. These receptors all come from an adult who was a healthcare worker with PCR-confirmed SARS-CoV-2 infection or an uninfected control (not recorded which).

This clonotype was observed at least ten times. This chain uses TRBV3-1 with TRBJ2-5; D unresolved. CDR1 is LGHDT and CDR2 is YNNKEL in the germline V gene (reference sequence). V lost 2 bases to trimming and J lost 4 bases, with 5 bases between them. The CDR3 covers 12 residues. CDR3 DNA: TGTGCCAGCAGCCAAAATGGAGAGACCCAGTACTTC. Protein sequence: CASSQNGETQYF.

This clonotype was observed at least ten times. The chain uses TRBV5-1 and TRBJ2-3, with 10 bases aligning to TRBD1. The germline CDR1 and CDR2 sequences are SGHRS and YFSETQ. This CDR3 comprises 16 residues. V shed 0 bases, J shed 3 bases, and the junction held 4 bases outside the gene matches. The CDR3 DNA reads TGCGCCAGCAGCTTGGATCCGGGACAGGGGACAGATACGCAGTATTTT. Residues: CASSLDPGQGTDTQYF.

This clonotype was counted only a few times. The chain has TRBV20-1 and TRBJ1-1; tentatively, D is TRBD1 (5 bases). Trimming pared 5 bases from V and 3 bases from J, leaving 28 bases between. Germline V gene lookup returns CDR1 DFQATT and CDR2 SNEGSKA (reference sequence). The CDR3 sequence is 18 residues long. The CDR3 sequence: CSAPTEALHRKRYTEAFF. CDR3 nucleotide sequence: TGCAGTGCTCCTACGGAAGCCCTACACAGGAAACGATACACTGAAGCTTTCTTT.

This clonotype has a count of ten or more. The chain links TRBV20-1 to TRBJ2-5, with 7 bases matching TRBD2. V shed 3 bases, J shed 0 bases, and the junction held 1 base outside the gene matches. The CDR3 sequence is 13 residues long. CDR1 and CDR2 from the germline V gene are DFQATT and SNEGSKA (reference sequence). The CDR3 sequence is CSASGGNQETQYF. The DNA of the CDR3 is TGCAGTGCTAGCGGGGGGAACCAAGAGACCCAGTACTTC.

This clonotype showed up many times. The V gene is TRBV10-3, the J gene TRBJ2-7; D may be TRBD2 (5 bases). The CDR3 has 15 amino acids. Germline assignment: CDR1 ENHRY and CDR2 SYGVKD. The V and J ends lost 3 bases and 7 bases respectively, with 19 bases between them. CDR3: CAISESGSHSEEQYF. Written as DNA, the CDR3 is TGTGCCATCAGTGAATCGGGGTCTCATTCCGAAGAGCAGTACTTC.

In its sample, this clonotype was seen many times. The rearrangement uses TRBV27 and TRBJ1-6, with 7 bases aligning to TRBD1. This CDR3 comprises 14 residues. V shed 4 bases, J shed 10 bases, and the junction held 7 bases outside the gene matches. The V gene's germline CDR1 is MNHEY and CDR2 SMNVEV (reference sequence). The CDR3 loop reads CASSSSTGHSPLHF. CDR3 nucleotides: TGTGCCAGCAGTTCCTCGACAGGGCACTCACCCCTCCACTTT.

This clonotype was recorded a few times. This chain connects TRBV25-1 to TRBJ1-1, with a tentative D call TRBD1 (6 bases). The germline V and J ends were trimmed by 4 bases and 6 bases, with 12 bases remaining between them. Germline V gene data show CDR1 as MGHDK and CDR2 as SYGVNS. There are 13 residues in the CDR3. The CDR3 region has the DNA TGTGCCAGCAGTGCTCTAGGACAGCCTGAAGCTTTCTTT. Its translation is CASSALGQPEAFF.

The table lists this clonotype with a few counts. The chain has TRBV11-2 and TRBJ2-5, with D tentatively TRBD1 or TRBD2 (5 bases each). The V gene lost 5 bases and the J gene lost 1 base, with 5 bases spanning the gap. Germline V gives CDR1 SGHAT, CDR2 FQNNGV. This CDR3 is 12 amino acids long. The CDR3 nucleotides are TGTGCCAGCAGCGGGACCCAAGAGACCCAGTACTTC. Translation gives CASSGTQETQYF.

This clonotype was picked up many times. The CDR3 DNA reads as TGTGCCAGCAGCCAGGGACGGAACACTGAAGCTTTCTTT. Protein: CASSQGRNTEAFF. The chain couples TRBV6-4 to TRBJ1-1; tentative D call: TRBD1 (5 bases). The CDR3 length is 13 residues. The V and J ends lost 6 bases and 1 base respectively, with 9 bases between them. The V gene's germline CDR1 is MRHNA and CDR2 SNTAGT.

In this sample, this clonotype is medium-sized. The chain links TRBV7-9 to TRBJ2-1; the match to TRBD2 covers 12 bases. Germline V CDR1 and CDR2: SEHNR, FQNEAQ (reference sequence). The CDR3 spans 16 residues. After removal of 2 bases from V and 10 bases from J, the junction contained 9 bases not matched to a gene. This CDR3 is CASSLFPSGGAREQFF. In DNA form, the CDR3 reads TGTGCCAGCAGCTTATTTCCTAGCGGGGGGGCCAGGGAGCAGTTCTTC.

This clonotype has ten or more counts. The chain carries TRBV6-6 and TRBJ2-7; D tentatively reads TRBD1 or TRBD2 (6 bases each). Per germline, CDR1 MNHNY and CDR2 SVGAGI (reference sequence). The CDR3 has 13 amino acids. The ends were cut back, 2 bases at V and 7 bases at J, with 12 bases in the middle. CDR3 sequence (DNA): TGTGCCAGCAGTTACGCAGGGGCGGGAGAGCAGTACTTC. Translated, it gives CASSYAGAGEQYF.

This clonotype was picked up many times. V usage is TRBV5-1 and J usage is TRBJ2-7; 11 positions match TRBD1. Germline V gene sequence: CDR1 SGHRS, CDR2 YFSETQ. V shed 0 bases, J shed 3 bases, and the junction held 2 bases outside the gene matches. This CDR3 has 15 amino acids. DNA of the CDR3: TGCGCCAGCAGCTTGGTGGGACAGGGGGTCTACGAGCAGTACTTC. Translated, it gives CASSLVGQGVYEQYF.

At least ten counts were recorded for this clonotype. This chain joins TRBV5-1 and TRBJ1-1; unclear D gene. V shed 0 bases and J shed 1 base, with 10 bases lying between them. The CDR3 covers 15 residues. In germline, CDR1 is SGHRS, CDR2 YFSETQ. As DNA, the CDR3 is TGCGCCAGCAGCTTGGACAGCCGAGAGAACACTGAAGCTTTCTTT. Its translation: CASSLDSRENTEAFF. The full variable domain, completed using reference TRBV5-1 and TRBJ1-1, is KAGVTQTPRYLIKTRGQQVTLSCSPISGHRSVSWYQQTPGQGLQFLFEYFSETQRNKGNFPGRFSGRQFSNSRSEMNVSTLELGDSALYLCASSLDSRENTEAFFGQGTRLTVV.

Comment on this clonotype: This could be a read error, since a much larger clone is one nucleotide away. DNA of the CDR3: TGCGCCAGCAGCCAAGGGACCTGGACCTCTTACGTGCAGTACTTC. Translated, it gives CASSQGTWTSYVQYF. V gene TRBV4-1 combines with J gene TRBJ2-7; D call uncertain. Per the germline V gene, CDR1 is MGHRA and CDR2 is YSYEKL. The CDR3 length is 15 residues.

This clonotype came up many times. The rearrangement joins TRBV27 to TRBJ1-6; the D is unclear. V gave up 2 bases and J gave up 0 bases, with 5 bases separating them. In germline, CDR1 is MNHEY, CDR2 SMNVEV (reference sequence). The CDR3 runs to 15 residues. CDR3 sequence reads: CASSLSFSYNSPLHF. DNA of the CDR3: TGTGCCAGCAGTTTAAGCTTCTCCTATAATTCACCCCTCCACTTT.

The table lists this clonotype with many counts. This rearrangement joins TRBV4-1 to TRBJ2-1; 8 nucleotides agree with TRBD2. Germline CDR1 reads MGHRA; CDR2 reads YSYEKL. The CDR3 totals 17 residues. V lost 0 bases to trimming and J lost 0 bases; unmatched junction nucleotides: 4. The CDR3 DNA reads as TGCGCCAGCAGCCAAGATAGGAGCGGGAGCTCCTACAATGAGCAGTTCTTC. Translating gives CASSQDRSGSSYNEQFF.

This clonotype was counted ten times or more. The chain has TRBV28 and TRBJ2-3; D remains ambiguous. CDR3 length: 13 residues. Germline V gene lookup returns CDR1 MDHEN and CDR2 SYDVKM. Trimming took off 2 bases at V and 4 bases at J, with 7 bases between the two ends. This CDR3 reads CASSLQAPDTQYF. The DNA for the CDR3 is TGTGCCAGCAGTTTACAGGCCCCAGATACGCAGTATTTT.

In this sample, this clonotype turned up many times. This rearrangement joins TRBV5-6 to TRBJ1-5; tentatively, D is TRBD1 (5 bases). Germline V CDR1 and CDR2: SGHDT, YYEEEE. Deletions cut 1 base from V and 13 bases from J, with 21 bases between. The CDR3 sequence is 15 residues long. This CDR3 is CASSLYPTGPTSQHF. CDR3 DNA: TGTGCCAGCAGCTTGTACCCAACAGGTCCCACGTCGCAGCATTTT.